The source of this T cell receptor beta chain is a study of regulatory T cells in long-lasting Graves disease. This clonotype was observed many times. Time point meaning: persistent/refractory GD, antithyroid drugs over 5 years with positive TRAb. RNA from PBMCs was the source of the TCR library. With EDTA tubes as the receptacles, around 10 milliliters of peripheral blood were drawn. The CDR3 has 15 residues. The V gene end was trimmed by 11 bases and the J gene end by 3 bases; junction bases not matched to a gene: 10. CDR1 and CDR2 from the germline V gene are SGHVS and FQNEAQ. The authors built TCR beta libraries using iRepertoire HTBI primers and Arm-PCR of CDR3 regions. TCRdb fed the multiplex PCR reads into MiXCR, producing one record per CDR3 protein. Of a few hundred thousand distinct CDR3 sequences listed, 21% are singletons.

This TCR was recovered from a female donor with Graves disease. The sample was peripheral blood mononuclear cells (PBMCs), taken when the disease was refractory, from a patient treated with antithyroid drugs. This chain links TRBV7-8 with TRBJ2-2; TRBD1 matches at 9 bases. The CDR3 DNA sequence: TGTGCCGGGACTTCGGGACAGGGCCACACCGGGGAGCTGTTTTTT. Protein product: CAGTSGQGHTGELFF.